A selection of T cell receptor beta chains follows, all from one sample in a study of blood T cells in healthy people across ages. TCRdb reprocessed the 5' RACE reads via MiXCR and lists one record per CDR3 protein. The data contain about 1,600,000 distinct CDR3 sequences, 35% to 45% of them singletons. The material sequenced was blood. The receptors shown here come from a woman aged 18-35 years in good health. Both conserved end residues are part of each CDR3. D genes are given only for firm matches. Size is omitted from some rows. Given values are once, few, many or a class for expanded clones.

TRBV2	TRBJ2-3	NA	NA	TGTGCCAGCGCACTACTCCTCACAGATACGCAGTATTTT	CASALLLTDTQYF
TRBV5-5	TRBJ1-2	NA	NA	TGTGCCAGCAGCTTCTGGGCGTTTTTTAACTATGGCTACACCTTC	CASSFWAFFNYGYTF
TRBV7-9	TRBJ2-1	NA	NA	TGTGCCAGCCGGATGTACAATGAGCAGTTCTTC	CASRMYNEQFF
TRBV7-6	TRBJ2-7	NA	NA	TGTGCCAGCAGCTTAGCCCCCAGCGCCCACGAGCAGTACTTC	CASSLAPSAHEQYF
TRBV29-1	TRBJ2-3	TRBD2	few	TGCAGCGTTGGTCGGGGGGGTGTGACAGATACGCAGTATTTT	CSVGRGGVTDTQYF
TRBV18	TRBJ1-4	NA	NA	TGTGCCAGCTCACCACAAATGCTAGACGGGGCAACTAATGAAAAACTGTTTTTT	CASSPQMLDGATNEKLFF
TRBV7-9	TRBJ2-7	NA	many	TGTGCCAGCAGCCCCCAGGGTGTATACGAGCAGTACTTC	CASSPQGVYEQYF
TRBV12-3/TRBV12-4	TRBJ1-1	NA	NA	TGTGCCAGCAGTACTCTCCCGAACACTGAAGCTTTCTTT	CASSTLPNTEAFF
TRBV7-2	TRBJ1-6	TRBD1	few	TGTGCCAGCAGCTTAGCCAAGACAGGGAGGGTGAGATCCTATAATTCACCCCTCCACTTT	CASSLAKTGRVRSYNSPLHF
TRBV28	TRBJ2-5	TRBD1	few	TGTGCCAGCAGTTTAGGTCAGGGGGCGGAGAGGCAAGAGACCCAGTACTTC	CASSLGQGAERQETQYF
TRBV2	TRBJ2-7	NA	NA	TGTGCCAGCAGTGAGTCAGGGGCAGCGACATCCTACGAGCAGTACTTC	CASSESGAATSYEQYF
TRBV30	TRBJ2-7	NA	few	TGTGCCTGGACAGGGGCAGAGACCTACGAGCAGTACTTC	CAWTGAETYEQYF
TRBV6-6	TRBJ1-2	NA	few	TGTGCCAGCACCACCGACGGCTCCATCAACTATGGCTACACCTTC	CASTTDGSINYGYTF
TRBV2	TRBJ2-5	TRBD1	NA	TGTGCCAGCAGGGCCGGGACAGTCAACAATGAGCAGTACTTC	CASRAGTVNNEQYF
TRBV7-9	TRBJ1-5	NA	few	TGTGCCAGCAGCTTAGAGGGAATTAATCAGCCCCAGCATTTT	CASSLEGINQPQHF
TRBV20-1	TRBJ2-1	NA	NA	TGCAGTGCTCGAGATAGCGGCTTTCGGAATGAGCAGTTCTTC	CSARDSGFRNEQFF
TRBV6-5	TRBJ1-1	NA	few	TGTGCCAGCAGGTTCTCGACTGGGCCGAACACTGAAGCTTTCTTT	CASRFSTGPNTEAFF
TRBV27	TRBJ2-1	TRBD2	few	TGTGCCAGCAAGGACCCGGGACTATACAATGAGCAGTTCTTC	CASKDPGLYNEQFF
TRBV25-1	TRBJ1-4	TRBD1	NA	TGTGCCAGCAGTGGGCTACAGGGGGCTGCGGAAAAACTGTTTTTT	CASSGLQGAAEKLFF
TRBV10-3	TRBJ2-1	TRBD2	NA	TGTGCCATCAGTGACACTCGGCTAGCGGGGGGGCGTGAGCAGTTCTTC	CAISDTRLAGGREQFF